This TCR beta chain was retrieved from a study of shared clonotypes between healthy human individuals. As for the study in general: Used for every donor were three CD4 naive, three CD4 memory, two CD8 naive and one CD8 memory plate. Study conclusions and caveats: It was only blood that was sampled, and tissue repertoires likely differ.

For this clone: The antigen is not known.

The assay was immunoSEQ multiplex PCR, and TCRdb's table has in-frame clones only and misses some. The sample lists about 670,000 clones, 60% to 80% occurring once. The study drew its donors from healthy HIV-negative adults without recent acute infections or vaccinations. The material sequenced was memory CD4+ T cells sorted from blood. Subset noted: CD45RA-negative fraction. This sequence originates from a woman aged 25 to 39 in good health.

The CDR3 nucleotides read TGCGCCAGCAGCTTAGCCGGGAGGGCCTTATTAGATACGCAGTATTTT. This gives the protein CASSLAGRALLDTQYF. The chain carries TRBV5-1 and TRBJ2-3, with TRBD2 matching over 8 bases. This CDR3 comprises 16 residues. J lost 5 bases, V lost 2 bases, and 10 bases had no gene match. Germline CDR1 is SGHRS and CDR2 is YFSETQ.